The T cell receptor beta chain under discussion was sequenced for a study of blood T cell repertoires in COVID-19. About the study: From the United States, Italy and Spain came samples of acute and convalescent COVID-19. T cells, B-cell-depleted T cells, or PBMCs supplied cDNA or gDNA.

Germline lookup yields CDR1 LGHDT and CDR2 YNNKEL (reference sequence). This CDR3 contains 15 residues. Trimming cost V 1 base and J 5 bases; bases outside gene matches: 4. Methods used by the authors: Amplification of reference gene primers provided the estimated nucleated cell counts. Sequencing used immunoSEQ multiplex PCR; TCRdb keeps in-frame clones, though not all of them. V, J and clone size are those of that table, while D and trimming were read from the DNA. The repertoire holds around 200,000 clones, with 80% to 90% as singletons. The sequence derives from a woman aged 80 or over with acute or convalescent COVID-19. The chain employs TRBV3-1 (or the pseudogene TRBV3-2) and TRBJ2-1; 8 bases are shared with TRBD2. Sequencing was done on a sample of peripheral blood. CDR3 DNA: TGTGCCAGCAGCCAAGCGGTAGCGGGGAACAATGAGCAGTTCTTC. Its protein is CASSQAVAGNNEQFF.